This TCR beta chain was obtained from a study of regulatory T cells in long-lasting Graves disease. Overall study: Persistent Graves' disease denoted over 5 years of antithyroid drugs plus positive TSH receptor antibodies. Overall study findings and caveats: It was in persistent disease that TRBV28, TRBJ1-2 and TRBJ2-5 were favored.

This CDR3 is 16 amino acids long. The V gene end was trimmed by 2 bases and the J gene end by 0 bases; junction bases not matched to a gene: 7. Per germline, CDR1 SGHVS and CDR2 FQNEAQ. The time point here: persistent/refractory GD, antithyroid drugs over 5 years with positive TRAb. PBMC RNA served as the TCR library source. Graves' disease was diagnosed by American Thyroid Association guidelines. There are many counts of this clonotype. Antigen specificity is unknown. CDR3 regions were amplified by Arm-PCR using iRepertoire HTBI primers to build TCR beta libraries. Each CDR3 protein gets one entry after TCRdb re-called the multiplex PCR reads with MiXCR. The sample lists about 430,000 distinct CDR3 sequences, 21% seen once, with 13% to 15% in the top ten.

This TCR came from a female donor with Graves disease. This specimen consisted of peripheral blood mononuclear cells (PBMCs), obtained when the disease was refractory, from a patient treated with antithyroid drugs. This rearrangement joins TRBV7-8 to TRBJ2-7; 7 positions agree with TRBD1. CDR3 sequence: CASSLLSGQSSYEQYF. CDR3 in DNA: TGTGCCAGCAGCTTATTGTCGGGACAGAGCTCCTACGAGCAGTACTTC.